These 31 T cell receptor beta chains came from one sample sequenced in a study of blood T cell repertoires in COVID-19. Produced via immunoSEQ multiplex PCR; TCRdb's table is partial and in-frame only. This table holds some 95,000 clones, under 85% found once. Sequenced: peripheral blood. The receptors were gathered from a man aged 70-80 years with acute or convalescent COVID-19.

This clone was recorded a few times. The gene calls are TRBV6-4 and TRBJ2-7; possible D gene TRBD2, 5 bases. V gave up 2 bases and J gave up 0 bases, with 8 bases separating them. The germline CDR1 and CDR2 sequences are MRHNA and SNTAGT. This CDR3 comprises 14 residues. The chain's CDR3 is CASSDGGISYEQYF. As DNA, the CDR3 is TGTGCCAGCAGTGACGGAGGAATCTCCTACGAGCAGTACTTC.

The chain has TRBV21-1 and TRBJ2-5; TRBD2, as called in the table, went unchecked against the DNA. TRBV21-1 is labeled a pseudogene. The CDR3 sequence is 12 residues long. In DNA form, the CDR3 reads TGTGCCAGCTCCTCAGGCGGGGAGACCCAGTACTTC. Encoded protein: CASSSGGETQYF.

The J gene is TRBJ2-5, the V gene TRBV3-1 (or the pseudogene TRBV3-2), with TRBD2 as a possible D gene (5 bases). The CDR3 has 15 amino acids. Germline CDR1 LGHDT, CDR2 YNNKEL (reference sequence). V lost 0 bases to trimming and J lost 0 bases, with 8 bases between them. In DNA, the CDR3 is TGTGCCAGCAGCCAAGATGGAGGTTACCAAGAGACCCAGTACTTC. It yields the protein CASSQDGGYQETQYF.

This chain connects TRBV24-1 to TRBJ1-2; 8 nucleotides align to TRBD1. Trimming took 1 base from V and 6 from J; bases not matched to a gene: 6. There are 15 residues in the CDR3. Per the germline V gene, CDR1 is KGHDR and CDR2 is SFDVKD. The CDR3 nucleotides are TGTGCCACCAGTGATTTCTCGGACAGGGAAGATGGCTACACCTTC. Encoded protein: CATSDFSDREDGYTF.

This clone is a singleton in its sample. V and J are TRBV10-2 and TRBJ2-3, with D maybe TRBD2 (5 bases). In germline, CDR1 is WSHSY, CDR2 SAAADI. V was pared by 4 bases and J by 1 base, with 9 bases between. The CDR3 runs 14 residues. CDR3 residues: CASSGSGGTDTQYF. The CDR3 DNA follows: TGCGCCAGCAGTGGGAGCGGTGGCACAGATACGCAGTATTTT.

The gene calls are TRBV4-1 and TRBJ2-3; D might be TRBD2 (6 bases). V lost 1 base, J lost 2 bases, and 10 bases lay in between. Germline V gene lookup returns CDR1 MGHRA and CDR2 YSYEKL. The CDR3 has 15 amino acids. The CDR3: CASSQAGLYTDTQYF. CDR3 DNA sequence: TGCGCCAGCAGCCAAGCGGGACTGTACACAGATACGCAGTATTTT.

The rearrangement uses TRBV2 and TRBJ2-3, with D tentatively TRBD2 (5 bases). V was trimmed by 4 bases and J by 0 bases, leaving 11 bases between them. The germline gives CDR1 SNHLY, CDR2 FYNNEI. The CDR3 extends over 15 amino acids. In nucleotides, the CDR3 is TGTGCCAGCAGTGCCCAGCGGACTAGCACAGATACGCAGTATTTT. As protein: CASSAQRTSTDTQYF.

The chain combines TRBV28 with TRBJ2-4, with 12 positions matching TRBD2. Germline V lookup: CDR1 MDHEN, CDR2 SYDVKM. The CDR3 has 17 residues. Trimming cost V 4 bases and J 3 bases; bases outside gene matches: 7. The CDR3: CASSSLAGGEGKNIQYF. The CDR3 nucleotides are TGTGCCAGCAGTTCCCTAGCGGGAGGGGAGGGCAAAAACATTCAGTACTTC. Drawing the rest from reference TRBV28 and TRBJ2-4, the complete variable domain is DVKVTQSSRYLVKRTGEKVFLECVQDMDHENMFWYRQDPGLGLRLIYFSYDVKMKEKGDIPEGYSVSREKKERFSLILESASTNQTSMYLCASSSLAGGEGKNIQYFGAGTRLSVL.

The J gene is TRBJ2-3, the V gene TRBV28; 7 nucleotides match TRBD2. The germline V gene has CDR1 MDHEN and CDR2 SYDVKM. The CDR3 length is 15 residues. The V gene end was trimmed by 2 bases and the J gene end by 4 bases; junction bases not matched to a gene: 6. CDR3 loop: CASSLAGDGADTQYF. CDR3 DNA sequence: TGTGCCAGCAGTTTAGCGGGAGATGGCGCAGATACGCAGTATTTT.

The chain recombines TRBV14 with TRBJ2-5; 7 nucleotides align to TRBD1. Germline values: CDR1 SGHDN, CDR2 FVKESK. The trim removed 3 bases at V and 2 bases at J, leaving 6 bases unmatched. The CDR3 has 15 amino acids. The CDR3 protein is CASSQFGRGQETQYF. In DNA, the CDR3 is TGTGCCAGCAGCCAGTTCGGCAGGGGGCAAGAGACCCAGTACTTC.

On this clone itself: At one boundary the junction diverges from the germline segment, which might be a read error. V and J are TRBV3-1 (or the pseudogene TRBV3-2) and TRBJ2-4; the D gene is possibly TRBD2 (5 bases). The CDR3 is 13 residues long. The germline CDR1 and CDR2 sequences are LGHDT and YNNKEL (reference sequence). The CDR3 DNA is TGTGCCAGCAGCCAAGAGAGTCCGGGGTTTAGGGCCTTC. Translated: CASSQESPGFRAF.

The chain has TRBV5-1 and TRBJ2-7; D gene uncertain. This CDR3 is built from 15 residues. V was clipped by 4 bases and J by 6 bases, with 20 bases between them. Germline V gene data show CDR1 as SGHRS and CDR2 as YFSETQ. As DNA, the CDR3 is TGCGCCAGCAGCCCGTCGTCAAATCCGCCCAGCGAGCAGTACTTC. Protein product: CASSPSSNPPSEQYF.

The CDR3 spells CASKVAGEYNEQFF. The CDR3 DNA follows: TGTGCCAGCAAGGTAGCGGGAGAGTACAATGAGCAGTTCTTC. The chain links TRBV3-1 (or the pseudogene TRBV3-2) to TRBJ2-1; TRBD2 matches at 9 bases. Germline values: CDR1 LGHDT, CDR2 YNNKEL (reference sequence). V gave up 7 bases and J gave up 4 bases; unmatched junction bases: 5. This CDR3 is built from 14 residues.

V usage is TRBV5-1 and J usage is TRBJ2-3; 7 bases are a match to TRBD2. Germline V gene sequence: CDR1 SGHRS, CDR2 YFSETQ. The trim removed 4 bases at V and 5 bases at J, leaving 7 bases unmatched. The CDR3 is made up of 14 amino acids. The CDR3 DNA is TGCGCCAGCAGCCCGGGGGGAAACGGAGATACGCAGTATTTT. This gives the protein CASSPGGNGDTQYF.

The rearrangement links TRBV29-1 to TRBJ1-3; D is undetermined. Per the germline V gene, CDR1 is SQVTM and CDR2 is ANQGSEA. The V end was cut by 6 bases, the J end by 2 bases, with 8 bases between. This CDR3 spans 12 amino acids. The DNA for the CDR3 is TGCAGCGTCGTGAGGGCTGGAAACACCATATATTTT. Its translation is CSVVRAGNTIYF.

J is TRBJ1-5 and V is TRBV19; 10 nucleotides align to TRBD1. Germline V gives CDR1 LNHDA, CDR2 SQIVND (reference sequence). This CDR3 comprises 17 residues. V shed 2 bases, J shed 2 bases, and the junction held 6 bases outside the gene matches. The CDR3 DNA follows: TGTGCCAGTAGTATACGGCTCGGGACAGGGGGCAATCAGCCCCAGCATTTT. This sequence encodes CASSIRLGTGGNQPQHF. The complete variable domain, with remaining parts taken from reference TRBV19 and TRBJ1-5, reads DGGITQSPKYLFRKEGQNVTLSCEQNLNHDAMYWYRQDPGQGLRLIYYSQIVNDFQKGDIAEGYSVSREKKESFPLTVTSAQKNPTAFYLCASSIRLGTGGNQPQHFGDGTRLSIL.

The rearrangement uses TRBV18 and TRBJ1-2; D is unresolved. Germline lookup yields CDR1 KGHSH and CDR2 LQKENI. The CDR3 covers 17 residues. Trimming left V 1 base short and J 4 bases short, with 19 bases between. The chain's CDR3 is CASSPQLRAPGSYGYTF. CDR3 nucleotide sequence: TGTGCCAGCTCACCACAACTACGGGCCCCCGGGAGCTATGGCTACACCTTC.

This rearrangement joins TRBV24-1 to TRBJ2-3, with 8 bases that match TRBD1. The CDR3 sequence is 14 residues long. From germline, CDR1 is KGHDR and CDR2 SFDVKD. V dropped 4 bases and J dropped 13; count of bases not matched to a gene: 12. The CDR3 is CATSESGTGPNKYF. Here the CDR3 DNA reads TGTGCCACCAGTGAGTCCGGGACAGGCCCAAACAAGTATTTT.

By proportion, this clone is medium-sized (0.01 to 0.1%). The gene calls are TRBV2 and TRBJ2-2; TRBD1 agrees at 8 bases. Germline V gene lookup returns CDR1 SNHLY and CDR2 FYNNEI. The CDR3 has 14 amino acids. V lost 7 bases, J lost 5 bases, and 6 bases stayed unmatched. The CDR3 DNA sequence: TGTGCCAGCACCTGGACAGGGCGGACCGGGGAGCTGTTTTTT. Residues: CASTWTGRTGELFF.

V usage is TRBV4-1 and J usage is TRBJ2-2; D is possibly TRBD2 (6 bases). Germline assignment: CDR1 MGHRA and CDR2 YSYEKL. The V gene lost 4 bases and the J gene lost 2 bases, with 11 bases spanning the gap. The CDR3 runs 15 residues. The CDR3 DNA follows: TGCGCCAGCAGCCCCCGGGACTCAAACACCGGGGAGCTGTTTTTT. This gives the protein CASSPRDSNTGELFF.

CDR3 amino acids: CASRIGVQRETGAFF. Here the CDR3 DNA reads TGTGCCAGTAGGATTGGGGTCCAAAGGGAAACAGGAGCTTTCTTT. This sequence joins TRBV19 and TRBJ1-1; D is possibly TRBD1 (5 bases). Germline CDR1 and CDR2: LNHDA and SQIVND (reference sequence). The CDR3 sequence is 15 residues long. Between the trimmed V and J ends, which lost 6 bases and 10 bases, there was a span of 24 bases.

This rearrangement joins TRBV11-2 to TRBJ2-2; 7 bases are shared with TRBD2. Losses at the gene ends were 1 base for V and 7 bases for J; bases not matched to a gene: 15. This CDR3 contains 18 residues. Germline CDR1 reads SGHAT; CDR2 reads FQNNGV. This CDR3 reads CASSLVGIGGRANGELFF. The CDR3 nucleotides are TGTGCCAGCAGCTTAGTAGGGATAGGAGGGAGGGCCAACGGGGAGCTGTTTTTT.

The chain is built from TRBV6-5 and TRBJ2-7; D is perhaps TRBD2 (6 bases). Trimming shortened V by 0 bases and J by 3 bases, and 15 bases separated the two germline ends. Germline V gene data show CDR1 as MNHEY and CDR2 as SVGAGI. CDR3 size: 16 residues. The CDR3 DNA follows: TGTGCCAGCAGTTACTCGGGGGACTCGCCTAACTACGAGCAGTACTTC. Translated: CASSYSGDSPNYEQYF.

This clone has just a few counts. This rearrangement joins TRBV27 to TRBJ1-5; 7 bases match TRBD1. The V gene's germline CDR1 is MNHEY and CDR2 SMNVEV (reference sequence). CDR3 size: 15 residues. The V and J ends lost 5 bases and 4 bases, in that order; junction bases with no gene match: 8. The DNA of the CDR3 is TGTGCCAGCAGTCTCCAGACAGGGAAGAATCAGCCCCAGCATTTT. It encodes CASSLQTGKNQPQHF.

The chain uses TRBV13 and TRBJ1-4, with 9 positions matching TRBD1. Looked up from germline, CDR1 is PRHDT and CDR2 is FYEKMQ (reference sequence). This CDR3 is 14 amino acids long. The J segment lost 8 bases and the V segment lost 5 bases, leaving 6 bases of the junction unmatched. The CDR3 here is CASSRTGDWEKLFF. The CDR3 region has the DNA TGTGCCAGCAGCCGGACAGGGGATTGGGAAAAACTGTTTTTT.

This clone has just a few counts. This chain joins TRBV19 and TRBJ2-1; 8 bases line up with TRBD2. This CDR3 has 15 amino acids. The V and J ends lost 4 bases and 2 bases, in that order; junction bases with no gene match: 4. CDR1 and CDR2 from the germline V gene are LNHDA and SQIVND (reference sequence). CDR3 sequence reads: CASSRREDAYNEQFF. Written as DNA, the CDR3 is TGTGCCAGTAGTAGGCGGGAGGACGCCTACAATGAGCAGTTCTTC.

This chain connects TRBV19 to TRBJ1-6, with 8 bases that match TRBD1. CDR3 size: 14 residues. V shed 7 bases, J shed 9 bases, and the junction held 8 bases outside the gene matches. From germline, CDR1 is LNHDA and CDR2 SQIVND (reference sequence). CDR3 loop: CASNDRGLGSPLHF. In DNA form, the CDR3 reads TGTGCCAGTAACGACAGGGGATTAGGTTCACCCCTCCACTTT.

The chain joins TRBV27 to TRBJ1-5, with TRBD1 as a possible D gene (5 bases). CDR1 and CDR2 from the germline V gene are MNHEY and SMNVEV (reference sequence). Trimming shortened V by 3 bases and J by 0 bases, and 9 bases separated the two germline ends. This CDR3 is built from 15 residues. The CDR3 DNA follows: TGTGCCAGCAGTTTGGAGGGGTATAGCAATCAGCCCCAGCATTTT. This sequence encodes CASSLEGYSNQPQHF.

J is TRBJ1-6 and V is TRBV9; maybe TRBD1 (5 bases). CDR1 is SGDLS, CDR2 YYNGEE, per germline. V lost 3 bases and J lost 4, with 11 bases in between. CDR3 length: 15 amino acids. The CDR3 nucleotides are TGTGCCAGCAGCGCACAGGCAGGGTATAATTCACCCCTCCACTTT. It translates to CASSAQAGYNSPLHF.

This sequence joins TRBV6-5 and TRBJ1-1; 8 bases are a match to TRBD1. The length of the CDR3 is 14 residues. CDR1 and CDR2 from the germline V gene are MNHEY and SVGAGI. The V and J ends lost 8 bases and 6 bases, in that order; junction bases with no gene match: 11. CDR3 DNA: TGTGCCAGCGCCAGGGGGCTTAGTCGTCCTGAAGCTTTCTTT. Its translation is CASARGLSRPEAFF.

In regard to this clone: Additional DNA sequences in this sample encode the identical CDR3. The J gene is TRBJ1-4, the V gene TRBV6-5, with D maybe TRBD1 (6 bases). CDR3 length: 14 residues. The V gene's germline CDR1 is MNHEY and CDR2 SVGAGI. The V and J ends lost 6 bases and 2 bases respectively, with 10 bases between them. In DNA, the CDR3 is TGTGCCAGCAGGGACAGTGCTACTAATGAAAAACTGTTTTTT. Translating it yields CASRDSATNEKLFF.